Given below is one T cell receptor beta chain in context. What it binds is not known. The source of the sample is a study of identical twins. TCRdb reprocessed the 5' RACE reads via MiXCR and lists one record per CDR3 protein. The sample consists of 600,000 to 800,000 distinct CDR3 sequences, 21% of them appearing once. The CDR3 is 15 amino acids. Trimming took 1 base from V and 0 from J; bases not matched to a gene: 1. Germline V gives CDR1 SEHNR, CDR2 FQNEAQ (reference sequence). Among all donors, each was a healthy Caucasian. Study conclusions and caveats: Beta clonotypes that were abundant in cord blood contained fewer insertions, a pattern absent from memory repertoires.

The same sample was also studied in work on T cells expressing NK-cell markers. That report adds: HCMV serostatus: seven of eight sequenced donors positive, one negative. Several of the donors also had these clonotypes leading their CD3+CD56-NKG2C+ fraction.

V usage is TRBV7-9 and J usage is TRBJ2-5, with 8 bases fitting TRBD1. This clonotype originated in a woman in her late teens or twenties in good health. Sequencing used PBMCs. The CDR3 spells CASSLGDRYQETQYF. The CDR3 DNA sequence: TGTGCCAGCAGCTTAGGGGACAGGTACCAAGAGACCCAGTACTTC.